This T cell receptor (beta chain) derives from a study of PD-1 blockade in classical Hodgkin lymphoma. Points from the study as a whole: Repertoire differences have undefined causes, possibly disease activity or prior therapy. Those achieving complete response showed baseline diversity like newly diagnosed patients. The CD4+ diversity rise by C4D1 was clearest in complete responders.

The V gene lost 0 bases and the J gene lost 7 bases, with 19 bases spanning the gap. Germline V gene lookup returns CDR1 MNHNS and CDR2 SASEGT. The CDR3 totals 16 residues. Autologous stem cell transplantation was followed by relapse in every patient, and brentuximab vedotin exposure varied. Clones were read by immunoSEQ multiplex PCR, and TCRdb kept only the in-frame ones, dropping some. This sample has more than 45,000 clones; around 66% occur once, and the top ten carry more than 9.5%. Note on this clone: The antigen is unknown.

The rearrangement joins TRBV6-1 to TRBJ2-7; no definite D call. Here the sequenced sample was peripheral blood mononuclear cells (PBMCs), taken at baseline. This sequence originates from a human donor with classical Hodgkin lymphoma. This chain's CDR3 is CASSEARTARLLEQYF. CDR3 coding DNA: TGTGCCAGCAGTGAAGCAAGAACAGCACGTCTCCTGGAGCAGTACTTC.